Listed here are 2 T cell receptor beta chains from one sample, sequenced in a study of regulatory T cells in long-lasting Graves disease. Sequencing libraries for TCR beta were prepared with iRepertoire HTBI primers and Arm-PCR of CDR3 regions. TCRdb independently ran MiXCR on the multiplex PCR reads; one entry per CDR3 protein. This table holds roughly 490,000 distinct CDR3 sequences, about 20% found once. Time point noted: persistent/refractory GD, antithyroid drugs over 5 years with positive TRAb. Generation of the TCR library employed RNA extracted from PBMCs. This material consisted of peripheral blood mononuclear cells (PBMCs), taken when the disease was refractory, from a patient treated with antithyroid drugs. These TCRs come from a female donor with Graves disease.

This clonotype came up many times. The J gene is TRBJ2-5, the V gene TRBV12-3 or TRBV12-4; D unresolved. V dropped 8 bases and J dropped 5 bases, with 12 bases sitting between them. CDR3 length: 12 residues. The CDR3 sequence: CASGKSRETQYF. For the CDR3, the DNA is TGTGCCAGCGGCAAATCAAGGGAGACCCAGTACTTC.

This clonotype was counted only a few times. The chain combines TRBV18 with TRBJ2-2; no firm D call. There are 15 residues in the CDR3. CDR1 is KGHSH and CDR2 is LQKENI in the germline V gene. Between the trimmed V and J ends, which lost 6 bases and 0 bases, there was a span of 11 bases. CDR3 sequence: CASSPSLANTGELFF. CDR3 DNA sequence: TGTGCCAGCTCCCCCTCCCTCGCGAACACCGGGGAGCTGTTTTTT.